The clone carrying this TCR beta chain has just a few counts. Its cognate antigen is unknown. The sample originates from a study of cytomegalovirus exposure and HLA in healthy donors. Overall study results and limits: According to a later analysis, donors in an Asian-associated ancestry cluster reportedly had fewer N-insertions than the roughly 720-donor mean.

Researchers ran the PCR with 60 Vbeta and 13 Jbeta primers. The protocol was immunoSEQ multiplex PCR, while the TCRdb copy is restricted to in-frame clones and leaves out a portion. The table lists about 120,000 clones, around 77% of them singletons. Per the germline V gene, CDR1 is LGHNA and CDR2 is YNFKEQ. The trim removed 4 bases at V and 4 bases at J, leaving 11 bases unmatched. This CDR3 is built from 16 residues. The chain has TRBV4-2 and TRBJ2-7, with 9 bases matching TRBD1. Sequenced: PBMCs. This receptor was identified in a man younger than 35 in good health and CMV-seropositive. CDR3 nucleotide sequence: TGTGCCAGCAGCCGTATACGGGGACAGGGAATGTACGAGCAGTACTTC. Translating gives CASSRIRGQGMYEQYF.